A single sample gave rise to the 28 T cell receptor beta chains below, sequenced in a study of cytomegalovirus exposure and HLA in healthy donors. Use of 60 Vbeta and 13 Jbeta primers characterized the PCR. Repertoires were generated with immunoSEQ multiplex PCR, while TCRdb's copy carries only in-frame clones and drops some. The top ten hold about 2.3% of the sample, which has about 110,000 clones, over 75% seen once. Sequenced input: PBMCs. These TCRs come from a man in his thirties or forties in good health and CMV-seronegative.

V gene TRBV27 combines with J gene TRBJ1-6, with 10 bases fitting TRBD1. CDR1 is MNHEY, CDR2 SMNVEV, per germline (reference sequence). V was pared by 5 bases and J by 10 bases, with 2 bases of the junction left unmatched. This CDR3 comprises 13 residues. CDR3 loop: CASSVTGGSPLHF. The CDR3, as DNA: TGTGCCAGCAGTGTGACAGGGGGCTCACCCCTCCACTTT.

The rearrangement links TRBV28 to TRBJ2-2; 8 nucleotides match TRBD1. The CDR3 covers 15 residues. V was clipped by 5 bases and J by 7 bases; unmatched bases: 9. Germline CDR1 MDHEN, CDR2 SYDVKM. The CDR3 reads CASSEPGTGLGELFF. The CDR3 DNA sequence: TGTGCCAGCAGTGAACCCGGGACAGGCCTCGGGGAGCTGTTTTTT.

The chain links TRBV7-6 to TRBJ1-3; 7 bases align to TRBD1. The CDR3 loop spans 17 amino acids. Losses at the gene ends were 5 bases for V and 0 bases for J; bases not matched to a gene: 10. CDR1 and CDR2 from the germline V gene are SGHVS and FNYEAQ. The CDR3 region is CASSPATGRYSGNTIYF. As DNA, the CDR3 is TGTGCCAGCAGCCCAGCGACAGGGCGGTACTCTGGAAACACCATATATTTT. Using reference TRBV7-6 and TRBJ1-3 for the parts outside the CDR3, the full variable domain is GAGVSQSPRYKVTKRGQDVALRCDPISGHVSLYWYRQALGQGPEFLTYFNYEAQQDKSGLPNDRFSAERPEGSISTLTIQRTEQRDSAMYRCASSPATGRYSGNTIYFGEGSWLTVV.

This clone was seen more than once but under ten times. The V and J genes are TRBV10-3 and TRBJ1-1; 7 bases map to TRBD1. CDR3 size: 13 residues. The germline V gene has CDR1 ENHRY and CDR2 SYGVKD. Trimming took 6 bases from V and 1 from J; bases not matched to a gene: 2. The CDR3 DNA reads TGTGCCATCAGGGGACAGCAGAACACTGAAGCTTTCTTT. Its protein is CAIRGQQNTEAFF.

This clone was counted a single time. V usage is TRBV7-9 and J usage is TRBJ2-2, with 10 bases fitting TRBD2. This CDR3 spans 15 amino acids. V dropped 2 bases and J dropped 6; count of bases not matched to a gene: 3. From germline, CDR1 is SEHNR and CDR2 FQNEAQ (reference sequence). CDR3 bases: TGTGCCAGCAGCTTACTAGCGGGAGCCCCCGGGGAGCTGTTTTTT. Its translation is CASSLLAGAPGELFF.

CDR3 DNA sequence: TGCGCCAGCAGCTTGGAGGCGGAAAATGAAAAACTGTTTTTT. Its translation: CASSLEAENEKLFF. The rearrangement links TRBV5-1 to TRBJ1-4; D is unresolved. The germline V gene encodes CDR1 SGHRS and CDR2 YFSETQ. This CDR3 has 14 residues. V was trimmed by 0 bases and J by 5 bases, leaving 8 bases between them.

The chain uses TRBV5-5 and TRBJ2-7; the D gene is possibly TRBD1 (7 bases). The CDR3 is made up of 14 amino acids. V lost 5 bases to trimming and J lost 0 bases, with 12 bases between them. Germline CDR1 is SGHKS and CDR2 is YYEKEE (reference sequence). The CDR3 DNA reads TGTGCCAGCAGGGAGGGACAGCTCTCCTACGAGCAGTACTTC. It translates to CASREGQLSYEQYF.

The rearrangement uses TRBV5-8 and TRBJ2-7; 7 bases are a match to TRBD1. Germline trimming cut 7 bases from V and 2 bases from J; bases unmatched to any gene: 6. Germline-derived CDR1 and CDR2 are SGHTS and YDEGEE. This CDR3 has 13 amino acids. The CDR3 sequence is CASARDRTYEQYF. The CDR3 nucleotides read TGTGCCAGCGCCCGGGACAGAACCTACGAGCAGTACTTC. Together with reference TRBV5-8 and TRBJ2-7, the CDR3 gives the full variable domain: EAGVTQSPTHLIKTRGQQATLRCSPISGHTSVYWYQQALGLGLQFLLWYDEGEERNRGNFPPRFSGRQFPNYSSELNVNALELEDSALYLCASARDRTYEQYFGPGTRLTVT.

A single count supports this clone. This chain connects TRBV4-2 to TRBJ1-2; the D gene is possibly TRBD1 (6 bases). CDR1 and CDR2 from the germline V gene are LGHNA and YNFKEQ. CDR3 length: 16 amino acids. The ends were cut back, 0 bases at V and 2 bases at J, with 13 bases in the middle. CDR3 sequence: CASSQEKGQQNYGYTF. CDR3 DNA sequence: TGTGCCAGCAGCCAAGAAAAGGGACAACAAAACTATGGCTACACCTTC.

This sequence joins TRBV6-1 and TRBJ1-5; D not resolved. Trimming stripped 0 bases from V and 2 bases from J, with 8 bases between. Per germline, CDR1 MNHNS and CDR2 SASEGT. The CDR3 covers 15 residues. The CDR3, as DNA: TGTGCCAGCAGTGAAGCGCAACTACGCAATCAGCCCCAGCATTTT. Translation: CASSEAQLRNQPQHF.

The table lists this clone with a count of one. This chain uses TRBV5-1 with TRBJ1-2; no definite D call. Germline CDR1 SGHRS, CDR2 YFSETQ. The CDR3 contains 13 residues. With 0 bases removed from V and 8 bases from J, the gap between germline ends came to 11 bases. CDR3 protein: CASSLGQRGGYTF. The DNA of the CDR3 is TGCGCCAGCAGCTTGGGGCAGAGAGGCGGCTACACCTTC.

There are a few counts of this clone. The rearrangement joins TRBV19 to TRBJ2-1; D gene ambiguous. The CDR3 covers 11 residues. The V gene lost 10 bases and the J gene lost 6 bases, with 10 bases spanning the gap. Germline V lookup: CDR1 LNHDA, CDR2 SQIVND (reference sequence). The CDR3 loop reads CATAIFNEQFF. The CDR3 nucleotides are TGTGCCACTGCGATTTTCAATGAGCAGTTCTTC.

This clone was picked up one time. The genes are TRBV30 and TRBJ2-1; 8 positions agree with TRBD2. CDR1 is GTSNPN, CDR2 SVGIG, per germline (reference sequence). J was trimmed by 6 bases and V by 3 bases; bases with no gene match: 7. This CDR3 has 14 amino acids. The CDR3 region is CAWRGREGPNEQFF. CDR3 bases: TGTGCCTGGAGGGGCCGGGAGGGCCCCAATGAGCAGTTCTTC.

This chain joins TRBV29-1 and TRBJ1-2, with 7 positions matching TRBD1. J lost 3 bases, V lost 8 bases, and 6 bases had no gene match. The germline CDR1 and CDR2 sequences are SQVTM and ANQGSEA. CDR3 length equals 12 residues. Here the CDR3 DNA reads TGCAGCACCGACAGGGATCACTATGGCTACACCTTC. Protein: CSTDRDHYGYTF.

V is TRBV18 and J is TRBJ2-7; 10 nucleotides agree with TRBD2. This CDR3 is 14 amino acids long. Looked up from germline, CDR1 is KGHSH and CDR2 is LQKENI. V lost 4 bases, J lost 2 bases, and 2 bases stayed unmatched. CDR3 sequence (DNA): TGTGCCAGCTCACAGGGGACTAGCGCCTACGAGCAGTACTTC. Protein: CASSQGTSAYEQYF.

The chain is built from TRBV10-2 and TRBJ2-1; 7 positions agree with TRBD1. Per the germline V gene, CDR1 is WSHSY and CDR2 is SAAADI. This CDR3 has 12 residues. Unmatched junction bases numbered 1, after V lost 3 bases and J lost 8 bases. CDR3 nucleotides: TGCGCCAGCAGTGAAGGGGGCGATGAGCAGTTCTTC. This translates into CASSEGGDEQFF.

This chain connects TRBV28 to TRBJ1-4, with 8 bases aligning to TRBD1. V dropped 10 bases and J dropped 3; count of bases not matched to a gene: 10. The CDR3 is 15 residues long. Germline CDR1 reads MDHEN; CDR2 reads SYDVKM. The CDR3 is CATAGGGGPNEKLFF. CDR3 bases: TGTGCCACCGCAGGGGGCGGCGGTCCTAATGAAAAACTGTTTTTT.

In this sample, this clone turned up once. This chain uses TRBV25-1 with TRBJ1-2; 10 nucleotides line up with TRBD1. The germline V gene encodes CDR1 MGHDK and CDR2 SYGVNS. The CDR3 is made up of 16 amino acids. V shed 6 bases and J 4 bases; nucleotides not matched to a gene: 11. The CDR3 here is CASSDMTGGYSYGYTF. CDR3 DNA: TGTGCCAGCAGCGACATGACAGGGGGCTATAGCTATGGCTACACCTTC.

The V gene is TRBV18, the J gene TRBJ2-7, with a weak D call TRBD1 (5 bases). The germline V gene encodes CDR1 KGHSH and CDR2 LQKENI. The CDR3 spans 15 residues. V dropped 3 bases and J dropped 4 bases, with 16 bases sitting between them. The CDR3, as DNA: TGTGCCAGCTCACCTTTGAGCCAGGGTATGTACGAGCAGTACTTC. It encodes CASSPLSQGMYEQYF. Looking up the rest from reference TRBV18 and TRBJ2-7 gives the full variable domain: NAGVMQNPRHLVRRRGQEARLRCSPMKGHSHVYWYRQLPEEGLKFMVYLQKENIIDESGMPKERFSAEFPKEGPSILRIQQVVRGDSAAYFCASSPLSQGMYEQYFGPGTRLTVT.

The chain is built from TRBV13 and TRBJ2-1; D is perhaps TRBD2 (5 bases). With 4 bases removed from V and 6 bases from J, the gap between germline ends came to 16 bases. Germline V gene data show CDR1 as PRHDT and CDR2 as FYEKMQ (reference sequence). The CDR3 is 15 amino acids. The CDR3 spells CASSSGRTGSNEQFF. The CDR3 DNA reads TGTGCCAGCAGCTCCGGACGGACGGGGAGCAATGAGCAGTTCTTC.

The genes are TRBV28 and TRBJ2-5; tentatively, D is TRBD2 (5 bases). The CDR3 runs 14 residues. CDR1 and CDR2 from the germline V gene are MDHEN and SYDVKM. V was cut by 5 bases and J by 6 bases, with 16 bases left in between. The CDR3 DNA sequence: TGTGCCAGCAGTCCCCGACTATACCCGAAGACCCAGTACTTC. It encodes CASSPRLYPKTQYF.

The chain has TRBV4-2 and TRBJ2-5; D is unresolved. This CDR3 spans 16 amino acids. Germline CDR1 and CDR2: LGHNA and YNFKEQ. The V end lost 0 bases, the J end lost 2 bases, and 13 bases lay between the germline ends. CDR3 in DNA: TGTGCCAGCAGCCAAGATGGAGTAGCAAGTCAAGAGACCCAGTACTTC. Translation: CASSQDGVASQETQYF.

This clone occurred once. This rearrangement joins TRBV9 to TRBJ1-1; 11 positions agree with TRBD1. V gave up 3 bases and J gave up 0 bases; unmatched junction bases: 7. The CDR3 runs to 17 residues. Looked up from germline, CDR1 is SGDLS and CDR2 is YYNGEE. The CDR3 nucleotides read TGTGCCAGCAGCGGGACAGGGGGCTGGTCCGTGAACACTGAAGCTTTCTTT. Translation: CASSGTGGWSVNTEAFF.

This chain uses TRBV5-1 with TRBJ1-1, with TRBD1 matching 7 bases. The CDR3 sequence is 15 residues long. Germline-derived CDR1 and CDR2 are SGHRS and YFSETQ. Trimming at V came to 4 bases and at J to 0 bases, leaving 6 bases not matched to a gene. CDR3 nucleotide sequence: TGCGCCAGCAGCAGTCGGACAGGCGTGAACACTGAAGCTTTCTTT. This translates into CASSSRTGVNTEAFF.

This clone occurred a few times. The chain links TRBV10-1 to TRBJ2-1, with 14 positions matching TRBD2. The CDR3 has 18 residues. V dropped 3 bases and J dropped 4; count of bases not matched to a gene: 8. Germline loops: CDR1 WNHNN, CDR2 SYGVQD (reference sequence). CDR3 sequence (DNA): TGCGCCAGCAGTGACCGACTAGCGGGGGGGGAGGGATACAATGAGCAGTTCTTC. Translation: CASSDRLAGGEGYNEQFF.

The chain carries TRBV6-1 and TRBJ1-4; 8 positions match TRBD1. CDR3 size: 13 residues. Germline V lookup: CDR1 MNHNS, CDR2 SASEGT. Trimming removed 10 bases from V and 13 bases from J; junction bases left unmatched: 14. CDR3 nucleotide sequence: TGTGCCACTACCATGGACAGGGCAGGGAGACTGTTTTTT. Protein sequence: CATTMDRAGRLFF.

The V and J genes are TRBV28 and TRBJ2-1; 8 nucleotides agree with TRBD2. The CDR3 loop spans 15 amino acids. CDR1 and CDR2 (germline): MDHEN, SYDVKM. Trimming at V came to 7 bases and at J to 7 bases, leaving 12 bases not matched to a gene. CDR3 coding DNA: TGTGCCAGCACACTGGGGGCTAGCGGGTGGAATGAGCAGTTCTTC. Translation gives CASTLGASGWNEQFF.

This sequence joins TRBV19 and TRBJ1-5; D unresolved. V shed 6 bases and J shed 7 bases, with 16 bases lying between them. The CDR3 is 14 residues long. Germline assignment: CDR1 LNHDA and CDR2 SQIVND (reference sequence). DNA of the CDR3: TGTGCCAGTAGCCCCTTGATGCAGAAGCAGCCCCAGCATTTT. This encodes CASSPLMQKQPQHF.